The clone carrying this T cell receptor (beta chain) is a singleton in its sample. Its antigen remains unknown. This sample is part of a study of cytomegalovirus exposure and HLA in healthy donors. CDR3 length: 13 amino acids. Trimming at V came to 4 bases and at J to 13 bases, leaving 8 bases not matched to a gene. Germline values: CDR1 MNHNY, CDR2 SVGAGI (reference sequence). Study conclusions and caveats: Other equally common chains were less clonally expanded than HLA-associated TCR beta chains, a later analysis showed.

In the PCR, 60 Vbeta and 13 Jbeta primers were used. TCRdb's table, derived via immunoSEQ multiplex PCR, lists solely in-frame clones and lacks some. The table lists a few hundred thousand clones, 75% of them singletons. Sequenced: PBMCs. The chain combines TRBV6-6 with TRBJ1-2, with TRBD1 identical over 11 bases. This receptor was taken from a woman between 25 and 40 years old in good health and CMV-seronegative. The CDR3 DNA follows: TGTGCCAGCAGTTCCCAGGACAGGGGGCTTCGCACCTTC. It codes for CASSSQDRGLRTF.